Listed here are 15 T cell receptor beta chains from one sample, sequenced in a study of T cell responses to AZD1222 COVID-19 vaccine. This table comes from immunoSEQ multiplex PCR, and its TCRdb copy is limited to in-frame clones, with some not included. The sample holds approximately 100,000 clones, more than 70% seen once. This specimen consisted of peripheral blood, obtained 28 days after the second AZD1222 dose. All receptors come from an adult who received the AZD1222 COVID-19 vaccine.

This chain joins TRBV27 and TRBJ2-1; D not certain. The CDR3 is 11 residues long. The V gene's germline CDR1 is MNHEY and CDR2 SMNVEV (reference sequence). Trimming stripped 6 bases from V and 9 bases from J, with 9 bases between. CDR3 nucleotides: TGTGCCAGCAGGAGGCATGGTGAGCAGTTCTTC. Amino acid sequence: CASRRHGEQFF.

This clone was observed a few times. The CDR3 DNA reads as TGTGCCAGCAGTAGACCGGGACACAATCAGCCCCAGCATTTT. It yields the protein CASSRPGHNQPQHF. The chain carries TRBV6-5 and TRBJ1-5; tentatively, D is TRBD1 (6 bases). With 5 bases removed from V and 3 bases from J, the gap between germline ends came to 11 bases. Germline V gene lookup returns CDR1 MNHEY and CDR2 SVGAGI. The CDR3 sequence is 14 residues long.

CDR3 sequence (DNA): TGTGCCAGCAGCTTAGACAGGGCGACCAAAAACATTCAGTACTTC. It yields the protein CASSLDRATKNIQYF. This chain uses TRBV7-2 with TRBJ2-4; possibly TRBD1 for D (6 bases). The CDR3 length is 15 residues. Germline CDR1 reads SGHTA; CDR2 reads FQGNSA. V was pared by 1 base and J by 2 bases, with 9 bases between.

The chain's CDR3 is CASSLTGGGASEQFF. As DNA, the CDR3 is TGTGCCAGCAGCCTTACGGGCGGGGGGGCCAGTGAGCAGTTCTTC. The rearrangement joins TRBV3-1 (or the pseudogene TRBV3-2) to TRBJ2-1, with 9 positions matching TRBD2. In germline, CDR1 is LGHDT, CDR2 YNNKEL (reference sequence). With 4 bases clipped from V and 9 bases from J, the junction kept 10 bases outside the gene matches. The CDR3 is 15 residues long.

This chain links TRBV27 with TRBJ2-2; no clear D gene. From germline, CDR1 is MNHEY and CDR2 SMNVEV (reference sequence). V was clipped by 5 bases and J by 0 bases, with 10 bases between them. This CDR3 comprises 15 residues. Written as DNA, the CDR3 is TGTGCCAGCAGTAGGTCTGCGCCGAACACCGGGGAGCTGTTTTTT. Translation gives CASSRSAPNTGELFF.

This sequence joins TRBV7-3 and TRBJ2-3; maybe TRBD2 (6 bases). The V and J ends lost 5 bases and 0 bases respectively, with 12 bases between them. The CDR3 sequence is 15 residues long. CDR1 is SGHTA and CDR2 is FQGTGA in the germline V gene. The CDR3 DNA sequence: TGTGCCAGCAGCATTAGCGGTTCTAGCACAGATACGCAGTATTTT. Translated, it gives CASSISGSSTDTQYF. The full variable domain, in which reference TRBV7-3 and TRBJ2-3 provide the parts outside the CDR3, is GAGVSQTPSNKVTEKGKYVELRCDPISGHTALYWYRQSLGQGPEFLIYFQGTGAADDSGLPNDRFFAVRPEGSVSTLKIQRTERGDSAVYLCASSISGSSTDTQYFGPGTRLTVL.

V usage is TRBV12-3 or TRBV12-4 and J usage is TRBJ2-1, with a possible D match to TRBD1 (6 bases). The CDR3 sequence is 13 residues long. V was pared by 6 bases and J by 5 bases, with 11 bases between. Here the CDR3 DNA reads TGTGCCAGCAGCTGGGGGCGAGACAATGAGCAGTTCTTC. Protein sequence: CASSWGRDNEQFF.

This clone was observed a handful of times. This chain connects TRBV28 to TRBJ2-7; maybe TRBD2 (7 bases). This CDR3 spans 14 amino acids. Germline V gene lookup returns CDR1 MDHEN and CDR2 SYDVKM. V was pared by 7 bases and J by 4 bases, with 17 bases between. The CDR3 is CASTEGGESYEQYF. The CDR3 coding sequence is TGTGCCAGCACCGAGGGGGGGGAAAGTTACGAGCAGTACTTC.

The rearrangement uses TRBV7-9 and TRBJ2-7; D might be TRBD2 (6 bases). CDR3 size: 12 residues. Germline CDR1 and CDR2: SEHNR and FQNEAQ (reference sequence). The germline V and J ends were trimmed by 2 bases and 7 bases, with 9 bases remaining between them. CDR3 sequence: CASSLTAGEQYF. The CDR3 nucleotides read TGTGCCAGCAGCTTAACCGCGGGGGAGCAGTACTTC.

CDR3 in amino acids: CASSWTDTQYF. CDR3 nucleotides: TGTGCCAGCAGTTGGACAGATACGCAGTATTTT. V usage is TRBV6-2 or TRBV6-3 and J usage is TRBJ2-3, with unresolved D. The CDR3 contains 11 residues. Germline-derived CDR1 and CDR2 are MNHEY and SVGEGT. V was pared by 4 bases and J by 3 bases, with 2 bases between.

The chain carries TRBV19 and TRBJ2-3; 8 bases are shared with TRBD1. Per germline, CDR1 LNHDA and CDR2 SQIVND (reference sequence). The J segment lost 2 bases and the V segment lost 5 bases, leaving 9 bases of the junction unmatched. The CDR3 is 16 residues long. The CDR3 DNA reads TGTGCCAGTAGTTCCTATCCCAGGGGGCACACAGATACGCAGTATTTT. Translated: CASSSYPRGHTDTQYF.

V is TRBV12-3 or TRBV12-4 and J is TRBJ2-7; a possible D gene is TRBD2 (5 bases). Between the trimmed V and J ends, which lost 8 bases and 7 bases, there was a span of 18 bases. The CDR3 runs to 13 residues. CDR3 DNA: TGTGCCAGCGTCCGGTATCCGACGGGGGAGCAGTACTTC. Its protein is CASVRYPTGEQYF.

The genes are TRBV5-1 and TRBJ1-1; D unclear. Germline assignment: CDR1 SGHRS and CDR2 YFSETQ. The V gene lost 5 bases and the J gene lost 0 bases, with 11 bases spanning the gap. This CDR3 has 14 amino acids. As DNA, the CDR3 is TGCGCCAGCAGATCGGGATCGGTGAACACTGAAGCTTTCTTT. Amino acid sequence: CASRSGSVNTEAFF.

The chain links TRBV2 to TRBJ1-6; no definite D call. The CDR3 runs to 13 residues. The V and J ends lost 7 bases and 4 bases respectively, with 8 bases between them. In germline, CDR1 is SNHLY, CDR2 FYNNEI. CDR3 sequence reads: CASIANYNSPLHF. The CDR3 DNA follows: TGTGCCAGCATTGCCAATTATAATTCACCCCTCCACTTT.

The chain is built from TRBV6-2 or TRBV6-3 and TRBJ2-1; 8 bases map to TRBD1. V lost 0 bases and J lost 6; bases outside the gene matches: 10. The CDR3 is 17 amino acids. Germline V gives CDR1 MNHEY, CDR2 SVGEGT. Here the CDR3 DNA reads TGTGCCAGCAGTTACTCCTCGGGGCAGGGGGCCCGCAATGAGCAGTTCTTC. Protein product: CASSYSSGQGARNEQFF.